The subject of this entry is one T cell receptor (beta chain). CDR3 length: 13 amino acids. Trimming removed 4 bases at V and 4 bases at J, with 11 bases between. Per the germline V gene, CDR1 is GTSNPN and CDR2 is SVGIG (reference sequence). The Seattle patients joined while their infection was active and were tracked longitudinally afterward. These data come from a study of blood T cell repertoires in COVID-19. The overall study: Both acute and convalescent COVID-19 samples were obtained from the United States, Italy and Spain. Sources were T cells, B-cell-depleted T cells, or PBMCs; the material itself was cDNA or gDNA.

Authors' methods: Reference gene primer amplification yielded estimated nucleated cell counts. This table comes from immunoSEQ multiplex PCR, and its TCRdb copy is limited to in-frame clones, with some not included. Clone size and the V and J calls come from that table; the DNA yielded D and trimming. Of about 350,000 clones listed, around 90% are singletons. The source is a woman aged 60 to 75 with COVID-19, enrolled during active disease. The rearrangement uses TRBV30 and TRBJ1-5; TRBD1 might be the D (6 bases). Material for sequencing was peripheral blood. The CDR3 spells CAWNTQGNQPQHF. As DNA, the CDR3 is TGTGCCTGGAACACGCAGGGGAATCAGCCCCAGCATTTT.